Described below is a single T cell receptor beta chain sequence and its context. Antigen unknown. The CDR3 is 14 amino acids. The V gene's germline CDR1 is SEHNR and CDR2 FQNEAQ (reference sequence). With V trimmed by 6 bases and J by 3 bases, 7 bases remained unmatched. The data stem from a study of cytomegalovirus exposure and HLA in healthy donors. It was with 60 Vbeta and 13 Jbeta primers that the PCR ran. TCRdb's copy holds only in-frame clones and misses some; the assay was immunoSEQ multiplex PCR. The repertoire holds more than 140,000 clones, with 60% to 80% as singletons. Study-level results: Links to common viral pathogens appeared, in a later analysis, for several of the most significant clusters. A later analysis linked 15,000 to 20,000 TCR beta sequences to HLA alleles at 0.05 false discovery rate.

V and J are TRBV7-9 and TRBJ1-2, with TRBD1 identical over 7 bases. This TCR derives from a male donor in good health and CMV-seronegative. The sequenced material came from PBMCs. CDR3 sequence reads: CASSIGQGDYGYTF. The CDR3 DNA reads TGTGCCAGCAGTATAGGCCAGGGGGACTATGGCTACACCTTC.